The 24 T cell receptor beta chains below were found in one sample sequenced in a study of T cells after yellow fever vaccination. TCRdb processed the 5' RACE reads anew with MiXCR; each CDR3 protein has one entry. In the table there are 320,000 or so distinct CDR3 sequences, 8% to 9.5% of which are singletons. The sample was PBMCs, taken roughly 45 days after the first yellow fever vaccination. These TCRs come from a man aged 18 to 30 who received the YFV17D yellow fever vaccine.

To note about this clonotype: The junction shows a germline mismatch at one end, possibly a read error. This chain links TRBV5-1 with TRBJ2-1, with 7 bases lining up with TRBD1. The CDR3 runs to 15 residues. CDR1 and CDR2 from the germline V gene are SGHRS and YFSETQ. CDR3 loop: CASSPSGRGMDERFF. The CDR3 nucleotides read TGCGCCAGCAGCCCCAGCGGCAGGGGGATGGATGAGCGGTTCTTC.

V is TRBV4-3 and J is TRBJ1-2; no clear D gene. CDR1 and CDR2 from the germline V gene are LGHNA and YSLEER. The V end lost 4 bases, the J end lost 7 bases, and 13 bases lay between the germline ends. The CDR3 sequence is 13 residues long. As DNA, the CDR3 is TGCGCCAGCAGCCCGACCGTTGCTGGTGGCTACACCTTC. Translated, it gives CASSPTVAGGYTF.

This clonotype occurred many times. The chain joins TRBV5-6 to TRBJ2-1; 15 bases line up with TRBD2. The V and J ends lost 3 bases and 9 bases, in that order; junction bases with no gene match: 10. The CDR3 contains 17 residues. Germline lookup yields CDR1 SGHDT and CDR2 YYEEEE. The CDR3, as DNA: TGTGCCAGCAGCTCCCCCGGACTAGCGGGGGGGCTGGGTGAGCAGTTCTTC. It encodes CASSSPGLAGGLGEQFF.

V is TRBV29-1 and J is TRBJ2-5; D possibly uses TRBD1 or TRBD2 (6 bases each). Germline loops: CDR1 SQVTM, CDR2 ANQGSEA. V was trimmed by 5 bases and J by 4 bases, leaving 23 bases between them. CDR3 length equals 16 residues. The CDR3, as DNA: TGCAGCGTTCATCCCCCCGGCAGGGGAGGCGGAGAGACCCAGTACTTC. Amino acid sequence: CSVHPPGRGGGETQYF.

This clonotype appeared a few times. The chain carries TRBV28 and TRBJ2-5; 7 bases are shared with TRBD2. The CDR3 is 14 amino acids. Germline V gene lookup returns CDR1 MDHEN and CDR2 SYDVKM. Trimming cost V 6 bases and J 5 bases; bases outside gene matches: 9. The CDR3 DNA is TGTGCCAGCAGGCCCTGGGGGGGAAGGGAGACCCAGTACTTC. Its translation is CASRPWGGRETQYF.

This clonotype was seen at least ten times. The chain recombines TRBV29-1 with TRBJ2-1, with 9 bases aligning to TRBD2. With V trimmed by 2 bases and J by 0 bases, 5 bases remained unmatched. CDR1 and CDR2 (germline): SQVTM, ANQGSEA. This CDR3 has 16 amino acids. CDR3 DNA: TGCAGCGTTGAATCGGCTAGCGGGGCCTCCTACAATGAGCAGTTCTTC. Protein product: CSVESASGASYNEQFF.

This clonotype was counted a single time. The J gene is TRBJ1-4, the V gene TRBV12-5; 7 bases are a match to TRBD1. J lost 7 bases, V lost 7 bases, and 3 bases had no gene match. CDR1 and CDR2 (germline): LGHNT, FRNRAP. CDR3 length equals 12 residues. The CDR3 protein is CASAGGVEKLFF. CDR3 nucleotide sequence: TGTGCTAGTGCAGGGGGAGTTGAAAAACTGTTTTTT.

This chain links TRBV24-1 with TRBJ2-6; no clear D gene. Looked up from germline, CDR1 is KGHDR and CDR2 is SFDVKD. V lost 3 bases, J lost 2 bases, and 7 bases lay in between. The CDR3 is made up of 15 amino acids. The CDR3 sequence is CATSDTWAGANVLTF. CDR3 nucleotides: TGTGCCACCAGTGATACGTGGGCTGGGGCCAACGTCCTGACTTTC.

This sequence joins TRBV4-3 and TRBJ2-2; 7 positions agree with TRBD1. Germline values: CDR1 LGHNA, CDR2 YSLEER. This CDR3 is built from 16 residues. J was trimmed by 2 bases and V by 2 bases; bases with no gene match: 5. The CDR3 sequence is CASSQWQGENTGELFF. The CDR3 coding sequence is TGCGCCAGCAGCCAATGGCAGGGGGAAAACACCGGGGAGCTGTTTTTT.

This clonotype appeared many times. The genes are TRBV6-1 and TRBJ1-1; D is possibly TRBD1 (6 bases). V lost 7 bases and J 0 bases, leaving 15 bases between the germline ends. The CDR3 loop spans 15 amino acids. CDR1 MNHNS and CDR2 SASEGT come from the germline V gene. The CDR3 here is CASKSTGAMNTEAFF. CDR3 sequence (DNA): TGTGCCAGCAAGTCGACAGGTGCCATGAACACTGAAGCTTTCTTT.

The gene calls are TRBV20-1 and TRBJ1-1; 7 bases map to TRBD1. V dropped 5 bases and J dropped 4; count of bases not matched to a gene: 10. The length of the CDR3 is 14 residues. Germline-derived CDR1 and CDR2 are DFQATT and SNEGSKA (reference sequence). The CDR3 nucleotides are TGCAGTGCTCCCTCCGGCGCAGGGGGCACTGAAGCTTTCTTT. Its translation: CSAPSGAGGTEAFF.

This chain links TRBV4-3 with TRBJ2-7; D gene ambiguous. The CDR3 covers 15 residues. The V gene's germline CDR1 is LGHNA and CDR2 YSLEER. With 0 bases removed from V and 1 base from J, the gap between germline ends came to 10 bases. This CDR3 reads CASSQDSRNSYEQYF. CDR3 coding DNA: TGCGCCAGCAGCCAAGATAGTAGGAATTCCTACGAGCAGTACTTC.

The chain has TRBV20-1 and TRBJ2-7, with 10 bases lining up with TRBD1. CDR3 length: 14 amino acids. After removal of 2 bases from V and 4 bases from J, the junction contained 5 bases not matched to a gene. Germline V gives CDR1 DFQATT, CDR2 SNEGSKA (reference sequence). The CDR3 is CSARLPGQGYEQYF. The CDR3 region has the DNA TGCAGTGCTAGACTCCCGGGACAGGGGTACGAGCAGTACTTC.

The chain couples TRBV5-1 to TRBJ2-2, with TRBD1 identical over 9 bases. V trimming: 3 bases; J trimming: 3 bases; junction bases outside the gene matches: 9. The CDR3 extends over 17 amino acids. Per germline, CDR1 SGHRS and CDR2 YFSETQ. The CDR3 DNA is TGCGCCAGCAGCTGGGGGGGACAGGGTGCCGACACCGGGGAGCTGTTTTTT. It yields the protein CASSWGGQGADTGELFF.

The genes are TRBV19 and TRBJ1-2, with D hard to call. The length of the CDR3 is 10 residues. CDR1 and CDR2 from the germline V gene are LNHDA and SQIVND (reference sequence). V lost 8 bases, J lost 3 bases, and 4 bases lay in between. The DNA of the CDR3 is TGTGCCAGTCGAGACTATGGCTACACCTTC. It codes for CASRDYGYTF.

This clonotype was picked up a small number of times. J is TRBJ2-3 and V is TRBV6-1; D unresolved. V was shortened by 1 base and J by 0 bases, with 8 bases between the two germline ends. Per germline, CDR1 MNHNS and CDR2 SASEGT. The CDR3 has 15 amino acids. The DNA for the CDR3 is TGTGCCAGCAGTGAAGGACATTCTAGCACAGATACGCAGTATTTT. It yields the protein CASSEGHSSTDTQYF.

This chain uses TRBV6-1 with TRBJ2-7; 7 nucleotides line up with TRBD2. Germline V gene sequence: CDR1 MNHNS, CDR2 SASEGT. V lost 8 bases to trimming and J lost 1 base; unmatched junction nucleotides: 11. This CDR3 is 15 amino acids long. The CDR3 DNA reads TGTGCCAGCTGGGGTCGGCGGGGGTCTTCCTACGAGCAGTACGTC. It is translated as CASWGRRGSSYEQYV.

This clonotype has just a few counts. The chain has TRBV2 and TRBJ2-5, with a possible D match to TRBD2 (5 bases). The CDR3 is 14 amino acids. The V gene's germline CDR1 is SNHLY and CDR2 FYNNEI. Trimming took off 3 bases at V and 1 base at J, with 9 bases between the two ends. In nucleotides, the CDR3 is TGTGCCAGCAGTGAGGACTTCGCCCAAGAGACCCAGTACTTC. Residues: CASSEDFAQETQYF.

The chain is built from TRBV7-2 and TRBJ2-6; 7 bases agree with TRBD2. From germline, CDR1 is SGHTA and CDR2 FQGNSA. V trimming: 8 bases; J trimming: 6 bases; junction bases outside the gene matches: 4. This CDR3 comprises 13 residues. The CDR3 is CASGGGVANVLTF. CDR3 sequence (DNA): TGTGCCAGCGGCGGGGGAGTGGCCAACGTCCTGACTTTC.

The gene calls are TRBV24-1 and TRBJ2-2; no reliable D call. Per the germline V gene, CDR1 is KGHDR and CDR2 is SFDVKD. V was trimmed by 5 bases and J by 2 bases, leaving 17 bases between them. The CDR3 length is 17 residues. CDR3 sequence reads: CATSAEDRVGNTGELFF. The CDR3 DNA sequence: TGTGCCACCAGTGCCGAGGACCGGGTTGGTAACACCGGGGAGCTGTTTTTT.

The table lists this clonotype with a few counts. Written as DNA, the CDR3 is TGTGCCAGCACCGGGACAGCGGTCAATCAGCCCCAGCATTTT. This gives the protein CASTGTAVNQPQHF. The chain is built from TRBV12-3 or TRBV12-4 and TRBJ1-5; 7 bases map to TRBD1. V lost 7 bases to trimming and J lost 3 bases; unmatched junction nucleotides: 6. The CDR3 runs 14 residues.

This clonotype came up a few times. This chain links TRBV10-3 with TRBJ1-5; a possible D gene is TRBD1 (6 bases). V was cut by 6 bases and J by 12 bases, with 18 bases left in between. Germline values: CDR1 ENHRY, CDR2 SYGVKD. The CDR3 is 13 residues long. The CDR3 is CAIRLSEQGSQHF. In nucleotides, the CDR3 is TGTGCCATCAGGCTTAGTGAACAGGGTAGCCAGCATTTT.

This clonotype was seen repeatedly, ten times or more. The genes are TRBV7-6 and TRBJ2-3; D assignment may be TRBD1 or TRBD2 (5 bases each). The CDR3 has 16 residues. Per germline, CDR1 SGHVS and CDR2 FNYEAQ. Trimming pared 2 bases from V and 5 bases from J, leaving 17 bases between. Here the CDR3 reads CASSLYHGANRDTQYF. The DNA for the CDR3 is TGTGCCAGCAGCTTATATCACGGGGCCAACCGAGATACGCAGTATTTT.

This clonotype has more than one count but fewer than ten. V usage is TRBV19 and J usage is TRBJ2-2; D may match TRBD1 or TRBD2 (5 bases each). The germline V gene encodes CDR1 LNHDA and CDR2 SQIVND (reference sequence). The CDR3 totals 13 residues. The V end was cut by 5 bases, the J end by 7 bases, with 11 bases between. In nucleotides, the CDR3 is TGTGCCAGTAGTCGGGGCGCGGTCGGGGAGCTGTTTTTT. Translating it yields CASSRGAVGELFF.